The 8 T cell receptor beta chains below all came from one sample that was sequenced in a study of T cell repertoires in cytomegalovirus infection (dated by TCRdb to 2018 to 2020). Sequencing relied on an Illumina HiSeq 1500. TCRdb handled the public reads itself, with Q25 trimming in fastp and clone calling in MiXCR, and kept productive beta chains. Each CDR3 protein gets just one entry, which takes the most common genes and DNA from the rows behind it. The sample includes roughly 180,000 distinct CDR3 sequences, with about 18% observed a single time. The ten largest clonotypes hold approximately 25% of the sample. Input material: CD8+ T cells from PBMCs. These receptors all come from a human donor in good health (CMV status not recorded). Some clones in this sample may be carry-over from other donors' samples.

In nucleotides, the CDR3 is TGTGCCAGCAGCTTAGCGCAGAATAAAGCCTACGAGCAGTACTTC. This gives the protein CASSLAQNKAYEQYF. This rearrangement joins TRBV7-2 to TRBJ2-7; no clear D. This CDR3 comprises 15 residues. Germline lookup yields CDR1 SGHTA and CDR2 FQGNSA. Trimming pared 0 bases from V and 2 bases from J, leaving 11 bases between.

The gene calls are TRBV7-8 and TRBJ1-1, with D maybe TRBD1 (6 bases). Trimming cost V 3 bases and J 0 bases, with 11 bases left between them. The CDR3 spans 15 residues. From germline, CDR1 is SGHVS and CDR2 FQNEAQ. CDR3 loop: CASSFLGTLNTEAFF. The CDR3 DNA reads as TGTGCCAGCAGCTTCCTAGGGACACTGAACACTGAAGCTTTCTTT.

The rearrangement links TRBV28 to TRBJ1-1; a weak D match, TRBD1 (5 bases). The ends were cut back, 4 bases at V and 0 bases at J, with 12 bases in the middle. CDR3 length: 15 amino acids. In germline, CDR1 is MDHEN, CDR2 SYDVKM. The CDR3 here is CASSSYEGLNTEAFF. The CDR3 DNA follows: TGTGCCAGCAGTTCATACGAGGGGCTGAACACTGAAGCTTTCTTT.

The chain employs TRBV7-9 and TRBJ2-1; D gene ambiguous. The V end lost 6 bases, the J end lost 6 bases, and 12 bases lay between the germline ends. This CDR3 has 13 amino acids. Per the germline V gene, CDR1 is SEHNR and CDR2 is FQNEAQ (reference sequence). The chain's CDR3 is CASSFILFNEQFF. CDR3 nucleotides: TGTGCCAGCAGTTTTATCTTGTTCAATGAGCAGTTCTTC.

The genes are TRBV11-2 and TRBJ2-3, with 12 bases that match TRBD2. Germline-derived CDR1 and CDR2 are SGHAT and FQNNGV. This CDR3 comprises 16 residues. V lost 1 base and J lost 5; bases outside the gene matches: 4. The CDR3 spells CASSLVLAGGLDTQYF. As DNA, the CDR3 is TGTGCCAGCAGCTTAGTACTAGCGGGGGGTCTAGATACGCAGTATTTT.

The chain links TRBV5-6 to TRBJ1-5, with D possibly matching TRBD1 (6 bases). In germline, CDR1 is SGHDT, CDR2 YYEEEE. The CDR3 extends over 17 amino acids. V lost 0 bases and J 0 bases, leaving 13 bases between the germline ends. CDR3 in amino acids: CASSLGSGTPSNQPQHF. As DNA, the CDR3 is TGTGCCAGCAGCTTGGGTTCGGGGACACCTAGCAATCAGCCCCAGCATTTT.

This clonotype occurred a few times. The gene calls are TRBV10-3 and TRBJ1-1, with 8 bases identical to TRBD1. With 6 bases clipped from V and 5 bases from J, the junction kept 8 bases outside the gene matches. Germline V gene lookup returns CDR1 ENHRY and CDR2 SYGVKD. This CDR3 spans 14 amino acids. For the CDR3, the DNA is TGTGCCATCAGCCCTGGGACAGGAGGAACTGAAGCTTTCTTT. Its translation: CAISPGTGGTEAFF.

This clonotype was seen more than once but under ten times. The V call is TRBV7-9, the J call TRBJ2-3; tentative D call: TRBD1 (5 bases). V lost 7 bases, J lost 2 bases, and 19 bases lay in between. The CDR3 is made up of 16 amino acids. Germline V lookup: CDR1 SEHNR, CDR2 FQNEAQ (reference sequence). In DNA, the CDR3 is TGTGCCAGCACCCATCCGAATGACAGACCCACAGATACGCAGTATTTT. Its protein is CASTHPNDRPTDTQYF. Full variable domain (outside the CDR3, taken from reference TRBV7-9 and TRBJ2-3): DTGVSQNPRHKITKRGQNVTFRCDPISEHNRLYWYRQTLGQGPEFLTYFQNEAQLEKSRLLSDRFSAERPKGSFSTLEIQRTEQGDSAMYLCASTHPNDRPTDTQYFGPGTRLTVL.